These 20 T cell receptor beta chains came from one sample sequenced in a study of regulatory T cells in long-lasting Graves disease (dated by TCRdb to the early 2020s). Receptor amplification or capture employed multiplex PCR. Data came from an Illumina HiSeq 4000. CDR3 regions were amplified by Arm-PCR with iRepertoire HTBI primers to construct TCR beta libraries. The public reads were reanalyzed by TCRdb: fastp trimming at Q25, MiXCR alignment, in-frame beta chains only. Each CDR3 protein appears once, grouped with its most common genes and DNA. For this sample the table gives around 400,000 distinct CDR3 sequences, of which approximately 22% were detected only once. The top ten clonotypes cover roughly an eighth of the sample. This specimen's time point label, interpreted: persistent/refractory GD, antithyroid drugs over 5 years with positive TRAb. RNA was extracted from PBMCs in TRIzol for both TCR sequencing and RNA sequencing.

The sample consisted of peripheral blood mononuclear cells (PBMCs), taken when the disease was refractory, from a patient treated with antithyroid drugs. The receptors were sampled from a female donor with Graves disease.

CDR3: CASSPPVTRSSEQYF. The CDR3 nucleotides read TGTGCCAGCAGCCCGCCGGTGACCCGTTCCAGCGAGCAGTACTTC. The rearrangement links TRBV7-9 to TRBJ2-7, with D unclear. Looked up from germline, CDR1 is SEHNR and CDR2 is FQNEAQ (reference sequence). This CDR3 contains 15 residues. The ends were cut back, 5 bases at V and 6 bases at J, with 20 bases in the middle.

This clonotype has a single count. The rearrangement links TRBV28 to TRBJ2-3; 8 positions agree with TRBD1. In germline, CDR1 is MDHEN, CDR2 SYDVKM. The J segment lost 8 bases and the V segment lost 10 bases, leaving 14 bases of the junction unmatched. CDR3 length: 14 residues. The CDR3 DNA is TGTGCCACCTACCCCCAGGACAGGGCGGCTACGCAGTATTTT. Translating it yields CATYPQDRAATQYF.

This clonotype was counted at least ten times. The rearrangement joins TRBV13 to TRBJ2-2, with D uncertain. Trimming pared 2 bases from V and 7 bases from J, leaving 8 bases between. CDR1 PRHDT and CDR2 FYEKMQ come from the germline V gene (reference sequence). This CDR3 has 13 residues. CDR3 residues: CASSLKLLGELFF. The CDR3 DNA is TGTGCCAGCAGCTTAAAATTACTCGGGGAGCTGTTTTTT.

In this sample, this clonotype turned up many times. The chain recombines TRBV6-5 with TRBJ2-7; a possible D gene is TRBD1 (6 bases). Trimming took off 6 bases at V and 3 bases at J, with 15 bases between the two ends. This CDR3 has 14 residues. Germline CDR1 reads MNHEY; CDR2 reads SVGAGI. The CDR3 DNA reads TGTGCCAGCAGCTACCAGGGGAAGAACTACGAGCAGTACTTC. Its translation is CASSYQGKNYEQYF.

J is TRBJ1-1 and V is TRBV20-1; D unresolved. V lost 2 bases, J lost 0 bases, and 7 bases lay in between. The CDR3 is 13 residues long. Germline values: CDR1 DFQATT, CDR2 SNEGSKA (reference sequence). The CDR3 loop reads CSARQSMNTEAFF. In DNA, the CDR3 is TGCAGTGCTAGACAGAGTATGAACACTGAAGCTTTCTTT.

The chain carries TRBV2 and TRBJ2-1; no firm D call. The CDR3 spans 13 residues. Trimming cost V 9 bases and J 7 bases, with 16 bases left between them. Germline V gene sequence: CDR1 SNHLY, CDR2 FYNNEI. CDR3 region: CASSTELSNEQFF. Here the CDR3 DNA reads TGTGCCAGTTCAACCGAGCTTTCAAATGAGCAGTTCTTC.

This clonotype was found many times. V gene TRBV11-2 combines with J gene TRBJ1-5, with 8 bases that match TRBD1. V lost 6 bases and J lost 7; bases outside the gene matches: 5. The CDR3 length is 13 residues. Per germline, CDR1 SGHAT and CDR2 FQNNGV. CDR3 residues: CASSLGTGQPQHF. CDR3 nucleotide sequence: TGTGCCAGCAGTTTGGGGACAGGACAGCCCCAGCATTTT.

This clonotype was picked up many times. The rearrangement uses TRBV7-9 and TRBJ2-7; 12 nucleotides line up with TRBD2. This CDR3 has 14 residues. J gave up 3 bases and V 5 bases, and 2 bases lay outside the gene matches. Germline CDR1 is SEHNR and CDR2 is FQNEAQ (reference sequence). DNA of the CDR3: TGTGCCAGCAGCGGACTAGCGGGATACTACGAGCAGTACTTC. Its translation: CASSGLAGYYEQYF.

CDR3 region: CASSPITLTGNEQYF. The DNA for the CDR3 is TGTGCCAGCTCACCCATTACCCTTACAGGGAACGAGCAGTACTTC. V is TRBV18 and J is TRBJ2-7; TRBD1 might be the D (6 bases). V shed 3 bases and J shed 5 bases, with 17 bases lying between them. The CDR3 is made up of 15 amino acids. From germline, CDR1 is KGHSH and CDR2 LQKENI.

Regarding this clonotype: One base separates it from a far larger clone, so it is likely a read error. J is TRBJ2-5 and V is TRBV28; TRBD2 aligns across 10 bases. CDR1 is MDHEN, CDR2 SYDVKM, per germline. J gave up 2 bases and V 3 bases, and 3 bases lay outside the gene matches. The CDR3 is 15 amino acids. CDR3 region: CASSFTSGKQETQYF. The CDR3 DNA sequence: TGTGCCAGCAGTTTTACTAGCGGGAAGCAAGAGACCCAGTACTTC.

The gene calls are TRBV6-2 or TRBV6-3 and TRBJ1-1; D remains unclear. Trimming removed 1 base from V and 8 bases from J, with 11 bases in between. This CDR3 has 13 amino acids. Germline CDR1 and CDR2: MNHEY and SVGEGT. The CDR3 DNA reads as TGTGCCAGCAGTTACTATGTCGGGGAGGAAGCTTTCTTT. This translates into CASSYYVGEEAFF.

In its sample, this clonotype was seen many times. The genes are TRBV2 and TRBJ1-4; TRBD1 is a possible D gene (5 bases). CDR3 length: 16 residues. V lost 1 base to trimming and J lost 0 bases, with 9 bases between them. The germline CDR1 and CDR2 sequences are SNHLY and FYNNEI. The CDR3 DNA follows: TGTGCCAGCAGTGAAGAAGGGGCAACAACTAATGAAAAACTGTTTTTT. It translates to CASSEEGATTNEKLFF. The full variable domain, completed using reference TRBV2 and TRBJ1-4, is EPEVTQTPSHQVTQMGQEVILRCVPISNHLYFYWYRQILGQKVEFLVSFYNNEISEKSEIFDDQFSVERPDGSNFTLKIRSTKLEDSAMYFCASSEEGATTNEKLFFGSGTQLSVL.

The gene calls are TRBV5-1 and TRBJ2-7, with D possibly being TRBD1 (6 bases). Germline CDR1 is SGHRS and CDR2 is YFSETQ. The CDR3 sequence is 17 residues long. The V end lost 4 bases, the J end lost 3 bases, and 23 bases lay between the germline ends. In nucleotides, the CDR3 is TGCGCCAGCAGCCCGCTCCCAAAAGGGGGTCCCATCTACGAGCAGTACTTC. Translating gives CASSPLPKGGPIYEQYF.

Worth noting for this clonotype: Just one base apart from a much larger clone, this may be a read error. V is TRBV19 and J is TRBJ2-5, with 9 bases fitting TRBD1. CDR3 length: 16 amino acids. CDR1 is LNHDA and CDR2 is SQIVND in the germline V gene (reference sequence). V shed 6 bases and J 9 bases; nucleotides not matched to a gene: 17. CDR3 loop: CASSGAFGTGSEAQYF. The CDR3 DNA follows: TGTGCCAGTAGCGGCGCCTTCGGGACAGGGTCTGAGGCCCAGTACTTC.

This clonotype turned up a few times. The V call is TRBV4-1, the J call TRBJ2-7; no firm D call. CDR3 size: 14 residues. Per the germline V gene, CDR1 is MGHRA and CDR2 is YSYEKL. The V end lost 0 bases, the J end lost 5 bases, and 11 bases lay between the germline ends. CDR3 sequence (DNA): TGCGCCAGCAGCCAAGAGGCCCTTGCGGACGAGCAGTACTTC. Its protein is CASSQEALADEQYF.

This clonotype was counted between two and nine times. V gene TRBV14 combines with J gene TRBJ2-7; 8 bases agree with TRBD1. Germline assignment: CDR1 SGHDN and CDR2 FVKESK. V lost 2 bases and J lost 2; bases outside the gene matches: 8. The length of the CDR3 is 16 residues. CDR3 sequence (DNA): TGTGCCAGCAGCCAAAATAGCGGACAGGGTCCCTACGAGCAGTACTTC. Translation: CASSQNSGQGPYEQYF.

The chain joins TRBV4-1 to TRBJ2-7, with TRBD2 matching 8 bases. The CDR3 is made up of 17 amino acids. V was clipped by 0 bases and J by 0 bases; unmatched bases: 7. Germline V lookup: CDR1 MGHRA, CDR2 YSYEKL. The CDR3 loop reads CASSQETGGWLSYEQYF. CDR3 bases: TGCGCCAGCAGCCAAGAAACGGGGGGGTGGCTCTCCTACGAGCAGTACTTC.

The sample holds many counts of this clonotype. V is TRBV2 and J is TRBJ1-1; D is ambiguous. The V gene's germline CDR1 is SNHLY and CDR2 FYNNEI. The CDR3 spans 10 residues. Trimming took off 7 bases at V and 1 base at J, with 1 base between the two ends. The CDR3 DNA sequence: TGTGCCAGCACGAACACTGAAGCTTTCTTT. As protein: CASTNTEAFF. The entire variable domain, with the rest obtained from reference TRBV2 and TRBJ1-1, is as follows: EPEVTQTPSHQVTQMGQEVILRCVPISNHLYFYWYRQILGQKVEFLVSFYNNEISEKSEIFDDQFSVERPDGSNFTLKIRSTKLEDSAMYFCASTNTEAFFGQGTRLTVV.

This clonotype was seen a handful of times. The chain uses TRBV2 and TRBJ2-3; D gene unclear. The CDR3 totals 13 residues. V was clipped by 3 bases and J by 6 bases, with 10 bases between them. The germline V gene encodes CDR1 SNHLY and CDR2 FYNNEI. The CDR3 is CASSEGTGDTQYF. In DNA form, the CDR3 reads TGTGCCAGCAGTGAGGGTACCGGCGATACGCAGTATTTT.

This clonotype qualifies as medium-sized (0.01 to 0.1%). The chain is built from TRBV30 and TRBJ1-4; 9 positions match TRBD1. The trim removed 1 base at V and 8 bases at J, leaving 5 bases unmatched. Per the germline V gene, CDR1 is GTSNPN and CDR2 is SVGIG (reference sequence). The CDR3 totals 14 residues. DNA of the CDR3: TGTGCCTGGAGTGGGGACAGGGCGCAAGAAAAACTGTTTTTT. This gives the protein CAWSGDRAQEKLFF.